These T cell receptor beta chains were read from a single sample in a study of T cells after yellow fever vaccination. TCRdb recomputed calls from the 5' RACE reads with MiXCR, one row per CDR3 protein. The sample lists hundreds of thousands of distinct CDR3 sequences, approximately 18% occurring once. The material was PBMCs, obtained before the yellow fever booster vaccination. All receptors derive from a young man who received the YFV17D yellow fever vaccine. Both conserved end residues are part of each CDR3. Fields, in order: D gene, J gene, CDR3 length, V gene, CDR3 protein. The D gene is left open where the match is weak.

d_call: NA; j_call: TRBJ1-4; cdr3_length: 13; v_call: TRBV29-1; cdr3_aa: CSACEPLGEKLFF
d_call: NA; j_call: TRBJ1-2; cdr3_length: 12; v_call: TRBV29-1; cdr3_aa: CSVEDVGRAYTF
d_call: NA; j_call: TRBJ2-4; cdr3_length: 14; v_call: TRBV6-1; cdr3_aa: CASRGPPRKNIQYF
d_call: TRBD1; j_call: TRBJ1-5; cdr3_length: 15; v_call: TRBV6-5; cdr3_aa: CASRTGGTGAQPQHF
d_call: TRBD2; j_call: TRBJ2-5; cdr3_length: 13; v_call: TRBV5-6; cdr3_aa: CASSLAGEQTQYF
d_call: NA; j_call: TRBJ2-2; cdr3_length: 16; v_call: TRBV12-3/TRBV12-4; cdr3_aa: CASSLGISQNTGELFF
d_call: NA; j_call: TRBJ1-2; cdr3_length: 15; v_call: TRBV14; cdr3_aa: CASSQDTPFRYGYTF
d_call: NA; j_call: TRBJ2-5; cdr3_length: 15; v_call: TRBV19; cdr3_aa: CASSATSAKDETQYF
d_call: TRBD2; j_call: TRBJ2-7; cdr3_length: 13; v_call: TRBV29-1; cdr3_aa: CSGRLAGTYEQYF
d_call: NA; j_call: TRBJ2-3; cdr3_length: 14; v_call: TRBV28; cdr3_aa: CASSWAEGMDTQYF